A selection of T cell receptor beta chains follows, all from one sample in a study of blood T cell repertoires in COVID-19. Libraries were prepared by immunoSEQ multiplex PCR; TCRdb keeps only in-frame clonotypes and omits some of them. Of 110,000 or so clones in the sample, 81% were seen once. The sample taken for sequencing was peripheral blood. These receptors all come from a man in his fifties or sixties with acute or convalescent COVID-19. The CDR3 runs from the conserved cysteine through the conserved F or W. The D gene is left open where the match is weak. Size is stated for part of the rows, as once, few or many counts, or as a class when the clone is expanded.

16	TRBV5-1	TRBJ2-4	TRBD1	.	TGCGCCAGCAGCGTTACAGGGGGCTCGGCCAAAAACATTCAGTACTTC	CASSVTGGSAKNIQYF
14	TRBV5-6	TRBJ2-2	TRBD2	.	TGTGCCAGCAGCCTACCGGGGGGGACCGGGGAGCTGTTTTTT	CASSLPGGTGELFF
16	TRBV11-2	TRBJ2-5	TRBD2	.	TGTGCCAGCAGCTTCAGTACTAGCGGGGCAGGAGAGACCCAGTACTTC	CASSFSTSGAGETQYF
17	TRBV5-5	TRBJ2-3	TRBD2	.	TGTGCCAGCAGCTTGGGTCGGGGGGGCGTAGGGACAGATACGCAGTATTTT	CASSLGRGGVGTDTQYF
13	TRBV7-8	TRBJ1-4	.	.	TGTGCCAGCAGCCCAGGGTGGGATGAAAAACTGTTTTTT	CASSPGWDEKLFF
16	TRBV3-1/TRBV3-2	TRBJ1-1	.	once	TGTGCCAGCAGCCAAGGTACTAATGGAGGACCAACTGAAGCTTTCTTT	CASSQGTNGGPTEAFF
15	TRBV28	TRBJ1-4	.	.	TGTGCCAGCAGTCCTGGGGGGGCAGTCGGTGAAAAACTGTTTTTT	CASSPGGAVGEKLFF
12	TRBV10-3	TRBJ1-2	.	.	TGTGCCATCAGCCAGGGGCGGGATGGCTACACCTTC	CAISQGRDGYTF
13	TRBV6-5	TRBJ1-2	TRBD1	once	TGTGCCAGCACTCAGACAGGGGATTATGGCTACACCTTC	CASTQTGDYGYTF
14	TRBV19	TRBJ1-1	.	.	TGTGCCAGTAGTCTATTGGACATGAACACTGAAGCTTTCTTT	CASSLLDMNTEAFF
14	TRBV9	TRBJ1-6	TRBD1	.	TGTGCCAGCAGCGTACAGGGGGCAAATTCACCCCTCCACTTT	CASSVQGANSPLHF
14	TRBV6-5	TRBJ1-1	.	.	TGTGCCAGCAACGATCGTCGGAAGAGGACTGAAGCTTTCTTT	CASNDRRKRTEAFF
15	TRBV10-3	TRBJ2-7	.	.	TGTGCCATCAGTGGGGGCAACAGGGAGCCCTACGAGCAGTACTTC	CAISGGNREPYEQYF
14	TRBV19	TRBJ2-5	TRBD2	.	TGTGCCAGTAGGGCCGCGGGGGAACAAGAGACCCAGTACTTC	CASRAAGEQETQYF
14	TRBV7-3	TRBJ2-3	.	.	TGTGCCAGCAGCTTAACGCGGGACACAGATACGCAGTATTTT	CASSLTRDTDTQYF
13	TRBV9	TRBJ1-2	.	.	TGTGCCAGCAGCAGGGAGGTAGGCTATGGCTACACCTTC	CASSREVGYGYTF
17	TRBV19	TRBJ1-5	TRBD1	.	TGTGCCAGTAGTAGGATTTTGACAGGGGCCACCAATCAGCCCCAGCATTTT	CASSRILTGATNQPQHF
17	TRBV28	TRBJ1-3	TRBD1	.	TGTGCCAGCCAAAGGTCGGGCAGGGGGCCCCTCGGAAACACCATATATTTT	CASQRSGRGPLGNTIYF
13	TRBV12-3/TRBV12-4	TRBJ2-3	.	.	TGTGCCAGCAGGGGGACTGGCACAGATACGCAGTATTTT	CASRGTGTDTQYF
16	TRBV5-1	TRBJ1-4	.	.	TGCGCCAGCAGCTTGAGTGTAATAGGGGAAAATGAAAAACTGTTTTTT	CASSLSVIGENEKLFF
15	TRBV27	TRBJ2-3	.	.	TGTGCCAGAATAAGGGCAGGGCCGAGCACAGATACGCAGTATTTT	CARIRAGPSTDTQYF
15	TRBV28	TRBJ1-5	.	few	TGTGCCAGCAGTTTCAGGAAGGCAGGCAATCAGCCCCAGCATTTT	CASSFRKAGNQPQHF
14	TRBV3-1/TRBV3-2	TRBJ2-7	.	few	TGTGCCAGCAGCTTCTCCAGGGGAGCCTACGAGCAGTACTTC	CASSFSRGAYEQYF
15	TRBV29-1	TRBJ2-6	.	.	TGCAGCGTTGATCCAGGGAACTCTGGGGCCAACGTCCTGACTTTC	CSVDPGNSGANVLTF
15	TRBV14	TRBJ1-1	TRBD1	.	TGTGCCAGCAGCCCCCTCCGGGACAGAGGCACTGAAGCTTTCTTT	CASSPLRDRGTEAFF